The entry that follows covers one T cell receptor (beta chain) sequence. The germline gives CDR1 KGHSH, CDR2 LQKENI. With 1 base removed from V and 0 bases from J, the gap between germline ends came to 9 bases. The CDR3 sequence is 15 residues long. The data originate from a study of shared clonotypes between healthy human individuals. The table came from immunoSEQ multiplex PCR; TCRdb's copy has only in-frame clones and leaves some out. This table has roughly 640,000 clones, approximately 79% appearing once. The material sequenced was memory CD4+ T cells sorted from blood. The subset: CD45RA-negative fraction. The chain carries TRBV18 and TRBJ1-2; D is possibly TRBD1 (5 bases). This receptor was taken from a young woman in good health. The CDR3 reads CASSPRPGPNYGYTF. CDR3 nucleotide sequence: TGTGCCAGCTCACCACGTCCGGGACCTAACTATGGCTACACCTTC.